Below are 15 T cell receptor beta chains sequenced from a single sample in a study of blood T cell repertoires in COVID-19 (dated by TCRdb to 2019 to 2021). The receptor library was made with the immunoSEQ multiplex PCR assay. TCRdb's version of the immuneACCESS table is confined to in-frame rearrangements and falls short of the full clone set. An unresolved V gene accounts for under half of the shortfall where checked; the remainder is of unknown origin. Here the sample has about 300,000 clones; about nine tenths occur a single time. 6.3% of the sample goes to the ten largest clones. Sample: peripheral blood. These receptors all stem from a woman aged 45 to 65 with COVID-19, enrolled during active disease.

The chain employs TRBV9 and TRBJ2-7, with a possible D match to TRBD1 (6 bases). The CDR3 is made up of 16 amino acids. From germline, CDR1 is SGDLS and CDR2 YYNGEE. The V gene lost 0 bases and the J gene lost 1 base, with 14 bases spanning the gap. The DNA for the CDR3 is TGTGCCAGCAGCGTAGGGGCTTCACAGGGTTCCTACGAGCAGTACTTC. It codes for CASSVGASQGSYEQYF.

The V gene is TRBV7-9, the J gene TRBJ1-1; D uncertain. Germline CDR1 reads SEHNR; CDR2 reads FQNEAQ (reference sequence). Between the trimmed V and J ends, which lost 5 bases and 6 bases, there was a span of 7 bases. CDR3 length equals 11 residues. CDR3 region: CASSLPSEAFF. The CDR3 region has the DNA TGTGCCAGCAGCCTTCCTTCTGAAGCTTTCTTT. The full variable domain, its missing parts supplied by reference TRBV7-9 and TRBJ1-1, is DTGVSQNPRHKITKRGQNVTFRCDPISEHNRLYWYRQTLGQGPEFLTYFQNEAQLEKSRLLSDRFSAERPKGSFSTLEIQRTEQGDSAMYLCASSLPSEAFFGQGTRLTVV.

The DNA of the CDR3 is TGTGCCAGCAGCCAAGAGTCTGCTACTAGCGGGAGATCGGAGACCCAGTACTTC. Translation: CASSQESATSGRSETQYF. The rearrangement joins TRBV4-2 to TRBJ2-5; 11 bases align to TRBD2. The CDR3 runs to 18 residues. Per the germline V gene, CDR1 is LGHNA and CDR2 is YNFKEQ. V gave up 0 bases and J gave up 5 bases; unmatched junction bases: 11.

V and J are TRBV6-4 and TRBJ2-1; 10 bases are shared with TRBD1. Germline loops: CDR1 MRHNA, CDR2 SNTAGT. The CDR3 covers 14 residues. Trimming cost V 0 bases and J 9 bases; bases outside gene matches: 2. This CDR3 is CASSDSDRGPEQFF. CDR3 bases: TGTGCCAGCAGTGACTCAGACAGGGGGCCTGAGCAGTTCTTC.

Remarks on this clone: Other DNA sequences in the same sample also yield this CDR3. V and J are TRBV24-1 and TRBJ1-3; D remains ambiguous. The CDR3 has 13 amino acids. Germline V gene data show CDR1 as KGHDR and CDR2 as SFDVKD. Deletions cut 1 base from V and 4 bases from J, with 4 bases between. In nucleotides, the CDR3 is TGTGCCACCAGTGATTTACGGGGAAACACCATATATTTT. This sequence encodes CATSDLRGNTIYF.

The rearrangement joins TRBV24-1 to TRBJ1-5, with TRBD1 matching over 10 bases. The CDR3 runs to 18 residues. V lost 2 bases to trimming and J lost 2 bases; unmatched junction nucleotides: 8. Germline CDR1 KGHDR, CDR2 SFDVKD. The CDR3 DNA is TGTGCCACCAGTGATTCGGCGACAGGGGGCTTGGGCAATCAGCCCCAGCATTTT. The encoded protein is CATSDSATGGLGNQPQHF.

The CDR3 DNA follows: TGTGCCAGCAGTGAAGCGAGTATGAACACCGGGGAGCTGTTTTTT. Translated: CASSEASMNTGELFF. The chain couples TRBV2 to TRBJ2-2; no clear D gene. The germline V and J ends were trimmed by 0 bases and 1 base, with 6 bases remaining between them. Germline V gives CDR1 SNHLY, CDR2 FYNNEI. CDR3 size: 15 residues. The variable domain in full, completed from reference TRBV2 and TRBJ2-2, reads EPEVTQTPSHQVTQMGQEVILRCVPISNHLYFYWYRQILGQKVEFLVSFYNNEISEKSEIFDDQFSVERPDGSNFTLKIRSTKLEDSAMYFCASSEASMNTGELFFGEGSRLTVL.

The V and J genes are TRBV7-9 and TRBJ1-6; D is undetermined. Trimming left V 3 bases short and J 7 bases short, with 7 bases between. The CDR3 contains 13 residues. Germline CDR1 and CDR2: SEHNR and FQNEAQ (reference sequence). CDR3 residues: CASSLGLNSPLHF. The CDR3 bases are TGTGCCAGCAGCTTGGGCCTCAATTCACCCCTCCACTTT. Supplemented by reference TRBV7-9 and TRBJ1-6, the full variable domain reads DTGVSQNPRHKITKRGQNVTFRCDPISEHNRLYWYRQTLGQGPEFLTYFQNEAQLEKSRLLSDRFSAERPKGSFSTLEIQRTEQGDSAMYLCASSLGLNSPLHFGNGTRLTVT.

With regard to this clone: An end of the junction differs from the germline gene, which may be a read error. The J gene is TRBJ2-5, the V gene TRBV7-7; 11 nucleotides line up with TRBD2. The CDR3 sequence is 15 residues long. Looked up from germline, CDR1 is SSHAT and CDR2 is FNYEAQ (reference sequence). CDR3 nucleotides: TGTGCTAGCAGCTCCGGGACTAGCGGCCAAGAGACCCAGTACTTC. Translated, it gives CASSSGTSGQETQYF. The full variable domain, its missing parts supplied by reference TRBV7-7 and TRBJ2-5, is GAGVSQSPRYKVTKRGQDVTLRCDPISSHATLYWYQQALGQGPEFLTYFNYEAQPDKSGLPSDRFSAERPEGSISTLTIQRTEQRDSAMYRCASSSGTSGQETQYFGPGTRLLVL.

V is TRBV2 and J is TRBJ1-1, with unresolved D. Germline-derived CDR1 and CDR2 are SNHLY and FYNNEI. V gave up 6 bases and J gave up 4 bases, with 15 bases separating them. The CDR3 is made up of 14 amino acids. The CDR3 spells CASRGWRDFTEAFF. The CDR3 DNA reads TGTGCCAGCAGAGGATGGCGGGATTTCACTGAAGCTTTCTTT.

V gene TRBV6-5 combines with J gene TRBJ2-1; 7 bases line up with TRBD1. Germline V gene data show CDR1 as MNHEY and CDR2 as SVGAGI. V lost 6 bases to trimming and J lost 6 bases; unmatched junction nucleotides: 8. The CDR3 covers 14 residues. The chain's CDR3 is CASRRTRGLNEQFF. CDR3 sequence (DNA): TGTGCCAGCAGACGTACTAGGGGGCTCAATGAGCAGTTCTTC.

As for this clone: The same CDR3 arises from other DNA sequences in this sample as well. The chain is built from TRBV18 and TRBJ1-5; no firm D call. The CDR3 is made up of 12 amino acids. The V and J ends lost 2 bases and 9 bases respectively, with 8 bases between them. Germline loops: CDR1 KGHSH, CDR2 LQKENI. CDR3: CASSPGEGPQHF. For the CDR3, the DNA is TGTGCCAGCTCACCAGGGGAGGGGCCCCAGCATTTT.

This clone has a handful of counts. The chain joins TRBV6-2 or TRBV6-3 to TRBJ1-4; D is ambiguous. With 2 bases removed from V and 8 bases from J, the gap between germline ends came to 6 bases. Looked up from germline, CDR1 is MNHEY and CDR2 is SVGEGT. The CDR3 sequence is 12 residues long. The CDR3 DNA is TGTGCCAGCAGTTACCGGAGGGAAAAACTGTTTTTT. Residues: CASSYRREKLFF.

The rearrangement uses TRBV6-5 and TRBJ2-5, with D possibly TRBD2 on 6 matching bases. This CDR3 is 14 amino acids long. The germline V gene has CDR1 MNHEY and CDR2 SVGAGI. V was trimmed by 4 bases and J by 5 bases, leaving 14 bases between them. CDR3 nucleotide sequence: TGTGCCAGCAGTTCGTTCGGGAGAGGCGAGACCCAGTACTTC. It encodes CASSSFGRGETQYF.

This clone has a handful of counts. The chain uses TRBV18 and TRBJ1-2; 7 bases are a match to TRBD1. The CDR3 sequence is 13 residues long. The V and J ends lost 3 bases and 6 bases, in that order; junction bases with no gene match: 4. Germline CDR1 KGHSH, CDR2 LQKENI. The CDR3 bases are TGTGCCAGCTCACCGGACAGGTTGGATGGCTACACCTTC. Translation: CASSPDRLDGYTF.